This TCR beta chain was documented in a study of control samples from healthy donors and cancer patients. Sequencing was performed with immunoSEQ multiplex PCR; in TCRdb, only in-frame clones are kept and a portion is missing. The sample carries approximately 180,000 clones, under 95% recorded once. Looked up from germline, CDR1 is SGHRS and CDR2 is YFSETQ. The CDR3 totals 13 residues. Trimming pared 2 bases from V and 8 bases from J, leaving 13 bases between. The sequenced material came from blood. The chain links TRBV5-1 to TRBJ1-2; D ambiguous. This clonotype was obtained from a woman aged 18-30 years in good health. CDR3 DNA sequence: TGCGCCAGCAGCTTTGACCCCGTCGGAGGCTACACCTTC. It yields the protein CASSFDPVGGYTF.